The entry that follows covers one T cell receptor (beta chain) sequence. The authors' processing: Nucleated cell counts were estimated from reference gene primer amplification. The method was immunoSEQ multiplex PCR; TCRdb's version includes in-frame clones alone and lacks a portion of them. Clonal size and the V and J genes are those of that table, whereas D and trimming came from the DNA. The table has 180,000 or so clones, approximately 85% seen once; the top ten hold approximately 8%. Germline V lookup: CDR1 SEHNR, CDR2 FQNEAQ (reference sequence). CDR3 length equals 14 residues. J was trimmed by 7 bases and V by 3 bases; bases with no gene match: 4. The data were taken from a study of blood T cell repertoires in COVID-19. Study background: COVID-19 samples collected from the United States, Italy and Spain covered acute and convalescent phases. T cells, B-cell-depleted T cells, or PBMCs provided the cDNA or gDNA that served as material.

The chain carries TRBV7-9 and TRBJ1-1; TRBD1 agrees at 11 bases. The TCR originated in a woman aged 55 to 70 with acute or convalescent COVID-19. Sequenced sample: peripheral blood. CDR3: CASSLGTGGDEAFF. For the CDR3, the DNA is TGTGCCAGCAGCTTGGGGACAGGGGGGGATGAAGCTTTCTTT.